This T cell receptor (beta chain) was observed in a study of metastatic and nonmetastatic thyroid tumors. Turning to the study itself: Comparison of repertoires was carried out across blood and tumor or nodule tissue from malignant and benign thyroid patients. Study-wide points: Compared with benign nodules, malignant thyroid tumors were reported to have significantly higher TCR beta diversity in both blood and tumor.

No treatment of any kind had been given to any patient before thyroid surgery. Original data processing: The study's classifier, a distant-metastasis tool for papillary thyroid cancer, was built using CDR3 differences across clinicopathological groups. MiXCR reprocessed the PCR reads for TCRdb. These V and J calls are TCRdb output, not the study's own analysis. The repertoire includes roughly 5,400 clones, 25% to 30% of them detected once, and 9.6% sits in the top ten. In the case of this clone: Its target is not known.

The CDR3 is 13 amino acids. V was pared by 11 bases and J by 7 bases, with 18 bases between. CDR1 MDHEN and CDR2 SYDVKM come from the germline V gene. V usage is TRBV28 and J usage is TRBJ1-5; maybe TRBD1 (6 bases). Source material: adjacent normal tissue. The TCR sequence derives from a female donor with papillary thyroid cancer or a benign thyroid nodule (not recorded which). Some clones in this sample may be carry-over from other donors' samples. As DNA, the CDR3 is TGTGCCGGGAGGGGGGCAACGGGACAGCCCCAGCATTTT. Translation: CAGRGATGQPQHF.